These T cell receptor beta chains were read from a single sample in a study of T-cell reconstitution after alpha-beta-depleted transplantation in children. MiXCR, run by TCRdb on the PCR reads, gives a single entry per CDR3 protein. The sample lists about 400,000 distinct CDR3 sequences; roughly 22% were seen once. The starting material was PBMCs from the stem cell graft donor, obtained from the stem cell graft. The source of these receptors is a human donor who donated a stem cell graft to a child with acute myeloid leukemia. CDR3s leave out the opening cysteine and the closing phenylalanine or tryptophan. The order of the fields is CDR3 length, V gene, CDR3 protein.

cdr3_length: 14; v_call: TRBV6-1; cdr3_aa: ASSLGQDSGSAEAF
cdr3_length: 11; v_call: TRBV24-1; cdr3_aa: ATSNRESGELF
cdr3_length: 10; v_call: TRBV29-1; cdr3_aa: SVVIASYEQY
cdr3_length: 14; v_call: TRBV28; cdr3_aa: ASSLTLDGTPDGYT
cdr3_length: 11; v_call: TRBV3-1; cdr3_aa: ASRRVVTGELF
cdr3_length: 14; v_call: TRBV12-3/TRBV12-4; cdr3_aa: ASSRTISYSYNEQF
cdr3_length: 15; v_call: TRBV6-5; cdr3_aa: ASSYLPGTSRTDTQY
cdr3_length: 14; v_call: TRBV9; cdr3_aa: ASSPWEAGSSYEQY
cdr3_length: 14; v_call: TRBV12-3/TRBV12-4; cdr3_aa: ASSQLTSGRYNEQF
cdr3_length: 11; v_call: TRBV7-9; cdr3_aa: ASSAGQGETQY
cdr3_length: 14; v_call: TRBV20-1; cdr3_aa: SARRTPVKSRETQY
cdr3_length: 13; v_call: TRBV12-3/TRBV12-4; cdr3_aa: ASSPGTGIYNEQF
cdr3_length: 11; v_call: TRBV27; cdr3_aa: ASSSAPGIEQF
cdr3_length: 14; v_call: TRBV11-2; cdr3_aa: ASSPWASGRPYEQY
cdr3_length: 12; v_call: TRBV5-6; cdr3_aa: ASRPGTVAYEQY
cdr3_length: 13; v_call: TRBV12-3/TRBV12-4; cdr3_aa: ASSLSGRAYNEQF
cdr3_length: 16; v_call: TRBV11-2; cdr3_aa: ASSLRVRGGPLQETQY
cdr3_length: 10; v_call: TRBV10-2; cdr3_aa: ASSQDNYEQY
cdr3_length: 14; v_call: TRBV4-2; cdr3_aa: ASSQESADYSYEQY
cdr3_length: 13; v_call: TRBV9; cdr3_aa: ASSVSGQGAYEQY
cdr3_length: 15; v_call: TRBV20-1; cdr3_aa: SARGGTRGASTDTQY